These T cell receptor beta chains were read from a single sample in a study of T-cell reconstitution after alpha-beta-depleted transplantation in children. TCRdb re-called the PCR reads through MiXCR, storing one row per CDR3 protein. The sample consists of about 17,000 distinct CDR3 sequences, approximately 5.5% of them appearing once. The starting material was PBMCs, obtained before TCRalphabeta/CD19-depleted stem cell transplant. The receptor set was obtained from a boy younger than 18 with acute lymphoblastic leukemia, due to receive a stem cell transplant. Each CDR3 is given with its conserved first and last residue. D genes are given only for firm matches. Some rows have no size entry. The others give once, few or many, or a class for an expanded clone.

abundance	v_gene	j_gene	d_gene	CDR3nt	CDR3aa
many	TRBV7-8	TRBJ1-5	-	TGTGCCAGCACCACAAGCGGGGAGGGCGATCAGCCCCAGCATTTT	CASTTSGEGDQPQHF
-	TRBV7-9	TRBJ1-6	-	TGTGCCAGCACCGGGGAGTTTTCACCCCTCCACTTT	CASTGEFSPLHF
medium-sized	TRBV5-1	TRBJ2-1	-	TGCGCCAGCAGCTTCCGGGACCCCTACAATGAGCAGTTCTTC	CASSFRDPYNEQFF
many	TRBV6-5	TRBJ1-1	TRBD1	TGTGCCAGCAGCGGGACAGGGGTTTTCATGAACACTGAAGCTTTCTTT	CASSGTGVFMNTEAFF
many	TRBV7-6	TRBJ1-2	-	TGTGCCAGCAGCAGACAGATAGGCTATGGCTACACCTTC	CASSRQIGYGYTF
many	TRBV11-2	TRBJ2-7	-	TGTGCCAGCAGCTTAGTGTTCGGCGGGACACAGTACGAGCAGTACTTC	CASSLVFGGTQYEQYF
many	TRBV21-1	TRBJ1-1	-	TGTGCCAGCAGCATCACAGGGCGGTCAAACGAGAACACTGAAGCTTTCTTT	CASSITGRSNENTEAFF
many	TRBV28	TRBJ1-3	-	TGTGCCAGCAGTATAGACTACTCTGGAAACACCATATATTTT	CASSIDYSGNTIYF
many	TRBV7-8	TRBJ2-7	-	TGTGCCAGCAGCCCCGGACGTATCTTCTACGAGCAGTACTTC	CASSPGRIFYEQYF
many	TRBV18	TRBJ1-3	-	TGTGCCAGCTCACCCGACACAAATGGAAACACCATATATTTT	CASSPDTNGNTIYF
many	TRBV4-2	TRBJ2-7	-	TGTGCCAGCAGCCAAGAGGGCGGTTCCTACGAGCAGTACTTC	CASSQEGGSYEQYF
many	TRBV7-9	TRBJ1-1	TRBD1	TGTGCCAGCAGCTGGGGGGGACAGGGAGACACTGAAGCTTTCTTT	CASSWGGQGDTEAFF
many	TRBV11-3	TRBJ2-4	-	TGTGCCAGCAGCCCCTCCCCCGCGGAAGCCAAAAACATTCAGTACTTC	CASSPSPAEAKNIQYF
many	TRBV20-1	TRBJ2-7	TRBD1	TGCAGTGCTAGTAATTGGGACAGTTTTTCCTACGAGCAGTACTTC	CSASNWDSFSYEQYF
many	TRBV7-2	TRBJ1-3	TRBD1	TGTGCCAGCAGCCAGGGGGACCCTGGAAACACCATATATTTT	CASSQGDPGNTIYF
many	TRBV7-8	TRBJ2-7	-	TGTGCCAGCAGCTCATTAATCGGGCCTAACTCCTACGAGCAGTACTTC	CASSSLIGPNSYEQYF
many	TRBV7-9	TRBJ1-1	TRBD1	TGTGCCAGCAGCACACAGGGGGACACTGAAGCTTTCTTT	CASSTQGDTEAFF